This note documents a single T cell receptor beta chain sequence. Deletions cut 5 bases from V and 5 bases from J, with 15 bases between. CDR1 SNHLY and CDR2 FYNNEI come from the germline V gene. This CDR3 spans 14 amino acids. The sample originates from a study of OX40 agonist ivuxolimab in advanced cancers. The data were produced by immunoSEQ multiplex PCR, yet TCRdb's version contains in-frame clones alone and is incomplete. The data hold approximately 18,000 clones, with 82% observed a single time. V is TRBV2 and J is TRBJ1-2; no firm D call. The receptor comes from an adult with an advanced solid tumor such as melanoma, head and neck, liver or kidney cancer. This specimen consisted of CD4+ or CD8+ T cells sorted from blood, obtained in a trial of the OX40 agonist ivuxolimab. CDR3 nucleotides: TGTGCCAGCAGTAAGGGCGACATAGCTTATGGCTACACCTTC. Translating it yields CASSKGDIAYGYTF.